This T cell receptor beta chain originates from a study of blood T cell repertoires in COVID-19. Looking at the study overall: PBMCs, B-cell-depleted T cells, or T cells were the source of the cDNA or gDNA that made up the material.

Per the original methods: Quantification of nucleated cells was approximated via reference gene primer amplification. Clones were sequenced by immunoSEQ multiplex PCR, and TCRdb holds only the in-frame ones, with some missing. V, J and clone size were drawn from that table, and D and trimming were deduced from the DNA. This sample has some 150,000 clones, with approximately 86% found just once. From germline, CDR1 is SEHNR and CDR2 FQNEAQ (reference sequence). The CDR3 length is 15 residues. The V segment lost 6 bases and the J segment 5 bases; nucleotides outside the gene matches: 12. Cohorts were assigned according to the clinical history that participants reported.

The sequence derives from a woman between 40 and 50 years old who had recovered from COVID-19. Specimen: PBMCs or T cells enriched from blood (not recorded which). The chain joins TRBV7-9 to TRBJ1-1; 7 nucleotides match TRBD1. CDR3 DNA sequence: TGTGCCAGCAGAAACGAACAGGGGAAGGGGACTGAAGCTTTCTTT. Translated, it gives CASRNEQGKGTEAFF.